This TCR beta chain appears in the sequencing data of a study of vaccination and CD4 T cells after COVID-19. Study-wide context: The post-COVID samples were taken a median approximately 95 days after diagnosis, anywhere from 35 to 161.

Sequenced with the Oncomine TCR Beta short-read assay was DNA taken from cultured CD4+ T cells. The source of extracted genomic DNA was cultured CD4+ T cells. From the PCR reads, TCRdb called clonotypes with MiXCR, one entry per CDR3 protein. Here the sample spans about 9,000 distinct CDR3 sequences, roughly 60% being singletons. Sample treatment: roughly 11-day PBMC culture with coronavirus spike peptide pools or control peptides (ViraFEST assay). V trimming: 7 bases; J trimming: 1 base; junction bases outside the gene matches: 10. Germline CDR1 and CDR2: LNHDA and SQIVND (reference sequence). The CDR3 consists of 16 residues. On this clonotype itself: Its antigen is unknown.

Specimen: CD4+ T cells from blood, cultured in vitro. The sequence derives from a human donor who had recovered from COVID-19. The chain couples TRBV19 to TRBJ1-1, with 9 bases fitting TRBD1. The CDR3 nucleotides read TGTGCCAGTATGATAGGACAGGGGCGTAGGAACACTGAAGCTTTCTTT. Protein sequence: CASMIGQGRRNTEAFF.